Following are 29 T cell receptor beta chains from one sample sequenced in a study of siplizumab effects on memory and regulatory T cells. The repertoire was sequenced with immunoSEQ multiplex PCR; TCRdb's copy has only in-frame clones and lacks some. Of about 110,000 clones in the sample, around nine tenths were seen once. Sequenced: CD4+ T cells sorted from blood. These receptors originate from a human donor in good health.

The chain links TRBV6-1 to TRBJ2-2, with 7 positions matching TRBD2. There are 13 residues in the CDR3. Per germline, CDR1 MNHNS and CDR2 SASEGT. Germline trimming cut 7 bases from V and 6 bases from J; bases unmatched to any gene: 5. CDR3 in DNA: TGTGCCAGCATCCGCCGGGGGGCCGGGGAGCTGTTTTTT. Translating it yields CASIRRGAGELFF.

The V call is TRBV10-3, the J call TRBJ1-4, with D possibly TRBD1 on 6 matching bases. The CDR3 loop spans 14 amino acids. V lost 8 bases and J lost 3, with 13 bases in between. The germline V gene encodes CDR1 ENHRY and CDR2 SYGVKD. The CDR3 sequence is CAIGGPPPNEKLFF. CDR3 in DNA: TGTGCCATCGGGGGGCCACCCCCTAATGAAAAACTGTTTTTT.

This chain uses TRBV29-1 with TRBJ2-7; the match to TRBD2 covers 13 bases. Trimming at V came to 6 bases and at J to 0 bases, leaving 5 bases not matched to a gene. The CDR3 loop spans 15 amino acids. Germline assignment: CDR1 SQVTM and CDR2 ANQGSEA. As DNA, the CDR3 is TGCAGCGTGGGAGGGACTAGCGGGAACTCCTACGAGCAGTACTTC. Translated, it gives CSVGGTSGNSYEQYF.

J is TRBJ2-1 and V is TRBV11-2; TRBD2 aligns across 7 bases. This CDR3 contains 19 residues. Per the germline V gene, CDR1 is SGHAT and CDR2 is FQNNGV. J was trimmed by 0 bases and V by 4 bases; bases with no gene match: 15. In DNA form, the CDR3 reads TGTGCCAGCAGCTCACCGAGGGTGCTAGCGGTTAGCTCCTACAATGAGCAGTTCTTC. Translation gives CASSSPRVLAVSSYNEQFF. Complete variable domain (other parts from reference TRBV11-2 and TRBJ2-1): EAGVAQSPRYKIIEKRQSVAFWCNPISGHATLYWYQQILGQGPKLLIQFQNNGVVDDSQLPKDRFSAERLKGVDSTLKIQPAKLEDSAVYLCASSSPRVLAVSSYNEQFFGPGTRLTVL.

The V call is TRBV5-4, the J call TRBJ1-1; 8 bases fit TRBD1. This CDR3 region has 14 residues. V shed 4 bases, J shed 1 base, and the junction held 3 bases outside the gene matches. The germline gives CDR1 SGHNT, CDR2 YYREEE (reference sequence). For the CDR3, the DNA is TGTGCCAGCAGCATCGGACAGGGGAACACTGAAGCTTTCTTT. It yields the protein CASSIGQGNTEAFF. Full variable domain (rest looked up from reference TRBV5-4 and TRBJ1-1): ETGVTQSPTHLIKTRGQQVTLRCSSQSGHNTVSWYQQALGQGPQFIFQYYREEENGRGNFPPRFSGLQFPNYSSELNVNALELDDSALYLCASSIGQGNTEAFFGQGTRLTVV.

V is TRBV7-3 and J is TRBJ2-3; TRBD2 aligns across 11 bases. V trimming: 5 bases; J trimming: 4 bases; junction bases outside the gene matches: 8. The CDR3 is 16 residues long. The germline gives CDR1 SGHTA, CDR2 FQGTGA. The DNA of the CDR3 is TGTGCCAGCAGCCCCCGGGTAGCGGGAGGGCCAGATACGCAGTATTTT. Amino acid sequence: CASSPRVAGGPDTQYF.

The chain recombines TRBV6-5 with TRBJ2-3; TRBD2 might be the D (6 bases). Germline CDR1 MNHEY, CDR2 SVGAGI. CDR3 length: 14 amino acids. V was clipped by 6 bases and J by 4 bases, with 14 bases between them. This chain's CDR3 is CASSRDWGADTQYF. CDR3 DNA sequence: TGTGCCAGCAGCCGGGACTGGGGTGCAGATACGCAGTATTTT.

CDR3: CASSRGADSYNEQFF. DNA of the CDR3: TGTGCCAGCAGCCGGGGGGCCGACTCCTACAATGAGCAGTTCTTC. This chain uses TRBV9 with TRBJ2-1; D possibly corresponds to TRBD2 (7 bases). Looked up from germline, CDR1 is SGDLS and CDR2 is YYNGEE. V was clipped by 4 bases and J by 0 bases, with 11 bases between them. The CDR3 has 15 amino acids. Complete variable domain (other parts from reference TRBV9 and TRBJ2-1): DSGVTQTPKHLITATGQRVTLRCSPRSGDLSVYWYQQSLDQGLQFLIQYYNGEERAKGNILERFSAQQFPDLHSELNLSSLELGDSALYFCASSRGADSYNEQFFGPGTRLTVL.

The V call is TRBV10-3, the J call TRBJ1-2; 8 bases are shared with TRBD1. With 2 bases clipped from V and 2 bases from J, the junction kept 4 bases outside the gene matches. Germline V gene sequence: CDR1 ENHRY, CDR2 SYGVKD. This CDR3 is built from 15 residues. The CDR3, as DNA: TGTGCCATCAGTGAGGAACGACAGGGGAACTATGGCTACACCTTC. It is translated as CAISEERQGNYGYTF.

The chain is built from TRBV6-4 and TRBJ2-2; no definite D call. Trimming removed 5 bases from V and 5 bases from J, with 12 bases in between. Germline V gives CDR1 MRHNA, CDR2 SNTAGT. The CDR3 spans 14 residues. This CDR3 reads CASSNTEWTGELFF. Written as DNA, the CDR3 is TGTGCCAGCAGTAACACCGAGTGGACCGGGGAGCTGTTTTTT.

The chain combines TRBV5-4 with TRBJ2-6; D not certain. The CDR3 loop spans 16 amino acids. The germline V gene has CDR1 SGHNT and CDR2 YYREEE (reference sequence). V lost 3 bases and J 0 bases, leaving 10 bases between the germline ends. CDR3 sequence (DNA): TGTGCCAGCAGCTCCTGGGGTAGCTCTGGGGCCAACGTCCTGACTTTC. This gives the protein CASSSWGSSGANVLTF.

The CDR3 region is CASRLKETQYF. For the CDR3, the DNA is TGTGCCAGCAGATTAAAAGAGACCCAGTACTTC. V usage is TRBV6-5 and J usage is TRBJ2-5; D gene ambiguous. V shed 6 bases and J shed 3 bases, with 5 bases lying between them. The germline CDR1 and CDR2 sequences are MNHEY and SVGAGI. The CDR3 has 11 residues.

The rearrangement links TRBV7-2 to TRBJ2-2; weak D call: TRBD2 (5 bases). The CDR3 is 17 amino acids. From germline, CDR1 is SGHTA and CDR2 FQGNSA. V was trimmed by 2 bases and J by 4 bases, leaving 17 bases between them. CDR3 residues: CASSLLGLGTTTGELFF. The CDR3, as DNA: TGTGCCAGCAGCTTATTAGGACTCGGAACGACCACCGGGGAGCTGTTTTTT.

This sequence joins TRBV18 and TRBJ1-1; D gene unclear. V lost 1 base to trimming and J lost 1 base, with 4 bases between them. The CDR3 is 13 residues long. The germline V gene has CDR1 KGHSH and CDR2 LQKENI. The CDR3 nucleotides are TGTGCCAGCTCACCACAGAGGAACACTGAAGCTTTCTTT. It translates to CASSPQRNTEAFF.

Notes on this clone: At the DNA level, this CDR3 is encoded by other sequences in the same sample as well. The chain combines TRBV18 with TRBJ2-7; D gene ambiguous. Germline CDR1 is KGHSH and CDR2 is LQKENI. The ends were cut back, 3 bases at V and 1 base at J, with 7 bases in the middle. This CDR3 is 13 amino acids long. As DNA, the CDR3 is TGTGCCAGCTCACCCGCAGCATCCTACGAGCAGTACTTC. It encodes CASSPAASYEQYF.

V and J are TRBV20-1 and TRBJ2-7; 10 bases match TRBD1. CDR1 is DFQATT, CDR2 SNEGSKA, per germline (reference sequence). This CDR3 is 11 amino acids long. The CDR3 nucleotides read TGCGGCCCGGGACAGGGGAACGAGCAGTACTTC. This translates into CGPGQGNEQYF.

The genes are TRBV7-2 and TRBJ1-1; D is undetermined. Germline CDR1 and CDR2: SGHTA and FQGNSA. The CDR3 length is 11 residues. Trimming left V 0 bases short and J 6 bases short, with 2 bases between. CDR3 bases: TGTGCCAGCAGCTTAGCGGCTGAAGCTTTCTTT. It specifies CASSLAAEAFF.

This chain links TRBV5-6 with TRBJ2-1; no reliable D call. Germline V gives CDR1 SGHDT, CDR2 YYEEEE. Trimming took off 1 base at V and 0 bases at J, with 11 bases between the two ends. The CDR3 contains 16 residues. CDR3 coding DNA: TGTGCCAGCAGCTTGAGCCCGCAAAGCTCCTACAATGAGCAGTTCTTC. This translates into CASSLSPQSSYNEQFF.

The genes are TRBV7-9 and TRBJ1-6; 8 nucleotides align to TRBD1. Germline-derived CDR1 and CDR2 are SEHNR and FQNEAQ (reference sequence). V trimming: 4 bases; J trimming: 7 bases; junction bases outside the gene matches: 3. This CDR3 is 14 amino acids long. The CDR3 bases are TGTGCCAGCAGCTCCGGGACAGGCAATTCACCCCTCCACTTT. It yields the protein CASSSGTGNSPLHF.

This clone was counted a single time. The chain links TRBV6-5 to TRBJ2-3; 11 positions agree with TRBD2. The CDR3 loop spans 15 amino acids. Germline CDR1 reads MNHEY; CDR2 reads SVGAGI. Trimming at V came to 4 bases and at J to 1 base, leaving 1 base not matched to a gene. This chain's CDR3 is CASSLAGGRTDTQYF. In DNA form, the CDR3 reads TGTGCCAGCAGTTTAGCGGGGGGGCGCACAGATACGCAGTATTTT.

As to this clone: Other nucleotide sequences from this sample produce the same CDR3. This chain joins TRBV18 and TRBJ2-5; the D gene is possibly TRBD1 (5 bases). Germline CDR1 is KGHSH and CDR2 is LQKENI. V was trimmed by 1 base and J by 5 bases, leaving 11 bases between them. This CDR3 spans 14 amino acids. The CDR3 is CASSPQAGQETQYF. The CDR3 DNA is TGTGCCAGCTCACCACAGGCAGGGCAGGAGACCCAGTACTTC.

This chain connects TRBV5-6 to TRBJ2-5; 15 nucleotides match TRBD2. The trim removed 4 bases at V and 1 base at J, leaving 2 bases unmatched. Germline V gives CDR1 SGHDT, CDR2 YYEEEE. CDR3 length equals 16 residues. CDR3 amino acids: CASSRTSGRVQETQYF. The CDR3 DNA follows: TGTGCCAGCAGCCGGACTAGCGGGAGGGTCCAAGAGACCCAGTACTTC.

V usage is TRBV4-2 and J usage is TRBJ2-5; D could derive from TRBD1 or TRBD2 (6 bases each). The CDR3 consists of 14 residues. The V gene lost 4 bases and the J gene lost 2 bases, with 11 bases spanning the gap. The germline V gene encodes CDR1 LGHNA and CDR2 YNFKEQ. CDR3 coding DNA: TGTGCCAGCAGCCGCGGGACAAAGCAAGAGACCCAGTACTTC. It codes for CASSRGTKQETQYF.

The rearrangement uses TRBV6-6 and TRBJ1-6; no clear D. The CDR3 runs to 14 residues. Trimming cost V 2 bases and J 7 bases, with 9 bases left between them. CDR1 MNHNY and CDR2 SVGAGI come from the germline V gene (reference sequence). CDR3 loop: CASSYGQKNSPLHF. The CDR3 bases are TGTGCCAGCAGTTACGGGCAGAAAAATTCACCCCTCCACTTT.

The chain recombines TRBV30 with TRBJ2-1, with 9 positions matching TRBD1. J gave up 3 bases and V 7 bases, and 16 bases lay outside the gene matches. CDR3 size: 17 residues. Germline V gene data show CDR1 as GTSNPN and CDR2 as SVGIG (reference sequence). The CDR3 spells CASRPGTGLGYYNEQFF. CDR3 DNA sequence: TGTGCCTCGCGACCAGGGACAGGGTTAGGGTACTACAATGAGCAGTTCTTC.

This chain connects TRBV5-1 to TRBJ2-7; D not resolved. Germline-derived CDR1 and CDR2 are SGHRS and YFSETQ. The CDR3 has 14 amino acids. The V end lost 4 bases, the J end lost 0 bases, and 11 bases lay between the germline ends. The CDR3 DNA reads as TGCGCCAGCAGCACGACGGTTGACTCCTACGAGCAGTACTTC. Translated: CASSTTVDSYEQYF.

This clone was picked up one time. The gene calls are TRBV30 and TRBJ1-2; unclear D gene. Trimming took off 4 bases at V and 0 bases at J, with 6 bases between the two ends. The CDR3 is 12 amino acids. Germline V gives CDR1 GTSNPN, CDR2 SVGIG (reference sequence). CDR3 in amino acids: CAWNIANYGYTF. CDR3 nucleotide sequence: TGTGCCTGGAACATAGCTAACTATGGCTACACCTTC.

V gene TRBV7-7 combines with J gene TRBJ2-1, with TRBD1 matching over 10 bases. CDR1 SSHAT and CDR2 FNYEAQ come from the germline V gene (reference sequence). The CDR3 totals 14 residues. Trimming at V came to 5 bases and at J to 7 bases, leaving 5 bases not matched to a gene. The CDR3 sequence: CASSRQGAGNEQFF. CDR3 nucleotides: TGTGCCAGCAGCCGACAGGGGGCCGGGAATGAGCAGTTCTTC.

The chain employs TRBV7-9 and TRBJ2-1, with TRBD2 matching 7 bases. From germline, CDR1 is SEHNR and CDR2 FQNEAQ (reference sequence). This CDR3 is 17 amino acids long. V lost 11 bases and J lost 3; bases outside the gene matches: 19. CDR3 residues: CAVSRPTTSRNYNEQFF. In nucleotides, the CDR3 is TGTGCCGTCTCCCGCCCCACGACTAGCCGGAACTACAATGAGCAGTTCTTC.